Listed below are T cell receptor beta chains from one sample, sequenced in a study of CD8 T cells in ankylosing spondylitis. TCRdb reprocessed the 5' RACE reads with MiXCR, giving one entry per CDR3 protein. The data contain some 85,000 distinct CDR3 sequences, roughly 8.8% of them singletons. Sequencing was done on a sample of blood, either unsorted or a sorted T cell fraction (not recorded which). Source of these receptors: a male donor with ankylosing spondylitis. The CDR3 runs from the conserved cysteine through the conserved F or W. A D gene is named only where the DNA matches it firmly. Clone size, where shown, is once, few, many, or a class for clones that have expanded.

d_gene | j_gene | abundance | v_gene | CDR3aa | CDR3nt
. | TRBJ1-4 | many | TRBV5-1 | CASSLALADEKLFF | TGCGCCAGCAGCTTGGCCTTGGCGGATGAAAAACTGTTTTTT
. | TRBJ1-1 | many | TRBV12-3/TRBV12-4 | CASRLLRETATEAFF | TGTGCCAGCAGACTACTACGGGAAACGGCCACTGAAGCTTTCTTT
. | TRBJ2-1 | many | TRBV18 | CASSPAQGRLEQFF | TGTGCCAGCTCACCAGCGCAGGGGAGGTTGGAGCAGTTCTTC
TRBD2 | TRBJ2-2 | . | TRBV5-6 | CASSGTSGRPYTGELFF | TGTGCCAGCAGCGGGACTAGCGGGAGACCATACACCGGGGAGCTGTTTTTT
. | TRBJ2-7 | many | TRBV11-2 | CASSLFRTYEQYF | TGTGCCAGCAGCTTATTTAGGACCTACGAGCAGTACTTC
TRBD2 | TRBJ2-7 | few | TRBV11-2 | CASSLYPSGRADEQYF | TGTGCCAGCAGCTTATACCCTAGCGGGAGGGCCGACGAGCAGTACTTC
TRBD1 | TRBJ1-2 | few | TRBV10-3 | CATLPDRTVNYGYTF | TGTGCCACCCTTCCGGACAGGACGGTCAACTATGGCTACACCTTC
TRBD2 | TRBJ2-1 | few | TRBV11-2 | CASSLVAGGTHNEQFF | TGTGCCAGCAGCTTAGTAGCGGGTGGCACCCACAATGAGCAGTTCTTC
TRBD1 | TRBJ1-1 | . | TRBV6-1 | CASPTGDREVSEAFF | TGTGCCAGCCCAACCGGGGACAGGGAAGTTTCTGAAGCTTTCTTT
. | TRBJ1-5 | few | TRBV30 | CAWTENSNQPQHF | TGTGCCTGGACGGAAAATAGCAATCAGCCCCAGCATTTT
. | TRBJ2-2 | few | TRBV3-1 | CASRADSSPGELFF | TGTGCCAGCAGAGCGGACAGCTCCCCCGGGGAGCTGTTTTTT
TRBD2 | TRBJ2-7 | many | TRBV10-3 | CAISEDLAGGKNEQYF | TGTGCCATCAGTGAGGACTTAGCGGGAGGAAAGAACGAGCAGTACTTC
TRBD1 | TRBJ2-1 | few | TRBV13 | CASSLAITGTGGINEQFF | TGTGCCAGCAGCTTAGCCATCACCGGGACAGGGGGCATCAATGAGCAGTTCTTC
. | TRBJ2-3 | . | TRBV7-6 | CASSLGVGPTDTQYF | TGTGCCAGCAGCTTAGGGGTGGGGCCCACAGATACGCAGTATTTT
TRBD1 | TRBJ1-2 | many | TRBV12-3/TRBV12-4 | CASSPGGTGYTF | TGTGCCAGCAGCCCAGGGGGTACTGGCTACACCTTC
. | TRBJ2-2 | many | TRBV20-1 | CSARPHSGRTGELFF | TGCAGTGCCCGCCCACACAGCGGGCGCACCGGGGAGCTGTTTTTT
TRBD2 | TRBJ2-3 | . | TRBV14 | CASSRTTSGRARTDTQYF | TGTGCCAGCAGCCGAACGACTAGCGGGAGGGCCCGCACAGATACGCAGTATTTT
. | TRBJ2-2 | many | TRBV12-3/TRBV12-4 | CASTPRRPGELFF | TGTGCCAGCACCCCGAGGAGGCCCGGGGAGCTGTTTTTT
. | TRBJ2-4 | . | TRBV19 | CASQSRDNKNIQYF | TGTGCCTCCCAAAGCCGGGACAACAAAAACATTCAGTACTTC
. | TRBJ2-3 | . | TRBV24-1 | CATLDYSTDTQYF | TGTGCCACCCTCGACTATTCCACAGATACGCAGTATTTT
. | TRBJ2-5 | few | TRBV24-1 | CATSDHTETQYF | TGTGCCACCAGTGATCATACGGAGACCCAGTACTTC
. | TRBJ2-1 | few | TRBV24-1 | CATFGDTEQFF | TGTGCCACCTTCGGGGATACCGAGCAGTTCTTC
. | TRBJ2-1 | few | TRBV7-9 | CASSPSPEQFF | TGTGCCAGCAGTCCATCCCCTGAGCAGTTCTTC
. | TRBJ2-3 | many | TRBV7-9 | CASSVLQDYTQYF | TGTGCCAGCAGCGTTCTACAGGATTATACGCAGTATTTT
TRBD2 | TRBJ2-1 | few | TRBV15 | CATRLAGVNEQFF | TGTGCCACCAGATTAGCGGGAGTCAATGAGCAGTTCTTC
. | TRBJ2-3 | . | TRBV5-1 | CASSPHGQLEGDTDTQYF | TGCGCCAGCAGCCCACACGGCCAACTAGAAGGGGACACAGATACGCAGTATTTT
. | TRBJ2-7 | . | TRBV7-8 | CASSLLLVGTYEQYF | TGTGCCAGCAGCCTATTATTGGTGGGGACCTACGAGCAGTACTTC
TRBD1 | TRBJ2-5 | . | TRBV6-5 | CASSSLGTDQETQYF | TGTGCCAGCAGTTCCCTGGGGACAGATCAAGAGACCCAGTACTTC
. | TRBJ2-1 | few | TRBV3-1 | CASSQEIGNEQFF | TGTGCCAGCAGCCAAGAAATCGGGAATGAGCAGTTCTTC
. | TRBJ2-1 | many | TRBV29-1 | CSVEGATYNYNEQFF | TGCAGCGTTGAGGGGGCGACTTACAACTACAATGAGCAGTTCTTC
. | TRBJ2-1 | few | TRBV7-8 | CASSLEGGNNEQFF | TGTGCCAGCAGCTTAGAAGGGGGTAACAATGAGCAGTTCTTC
. | TRBJ2-1 | many | TRBV7-8 | CASSSGTGLSINNEQFF | TGTGCCAGCAGCTCGGGAACGGGACTTAGCATCAACAATGAGCAGTTCTTC
. | TRBJ2-2 | many | TRBV7-9 | CAGPGTNTGELFF | TGTGCCGGACCGGGAACGAACACCGGGGAGCTGTTTTTT
. | TRBJ2-1 | . | TRBV20-1 | CSARRMDVYEQFF | TGCAGTGCTAGGAGAATGGACGTCTATGAGCAGTTCTTC
. | TRBJ2-1 | many | TRBV5-1 | CASSFVPQEQFF | TGCGCCAGCAGCTTTGTGCCCCAAGAGCAGTTCTTC
. | TRBJ2-1 | many | TRBV20-1 | CSARSLGVVVYNEQFF | TGCAGTGCTAGATCCCTGGGGGTCGTCGTATACAATGAGCAGTTCTTC
. | TRBJ2-1 | . | TRBV4-2 | CASSQEGSRGLSNEQFF | TGTGCCAGCAGCCAAGAAGGATCCCGTGGCTTGTCCAATGAGCAGTTCTTC
. | TRBJ2-1 | . | TRBV7-8 | CASSLGVISIDEQFF | TGTGCCAGCAGCTTAGGAGTAATAAGCATCGATGAGCAGTTCTTC
. | TRBJ1-1 | few | TRBV11-2 | CASTTPQGPMNTEAFF | TGTGCCAGCACCACGCCCCAGGGACCCATGAACACTGAAGCTTTCTTT
. | TRBJ2-1 | many | TRBV11-2 | CASSPSGTSYNEQFF | TGTGCCAGCAGCCCCTCCGGCACTTCCTACAATGAGCAGTTCTTC
TRBD2 | TRBJ2-1 | many | TRBV20-1 | CSARDEGLAGSFSDYNEQFF | TGCAGTGCTAGAGATGAGGGTTTAGCGGGTAGTTTTTCGGACTACAATGAGCAGTTCTTC
. | TRBJ2-2 | few | TRBV5-6 | CASSLEGTGELFF | TGTGCCAGCAGCTTGGAAGGGACCGGGGAGCTGTTTTTT
TRBD1 | TRBJ1-4 | medium-sized | TRBV5-5 | CASSAGGTRVDEKLFF | TGTGCCAGCAGCGCAGGGGGCACTCGGGTTGATGAAAAACTGTTTTTT
. | TRBJ2-1 | many | TRBV10-1 | CATTEGVEGLMGNEQFF | TGCGCCACCACTGAGGGAGTCGAGGGTTTAATGGGGAATGAGCAGTTCTTC
TRBD1 | TRBJ2-7 | many | TRBV6-1 | CASTWTGNEQYF | TGTGCCAGCACTTGGACAGGGAACGAGCAGTACTTC
. | TRBJ2-3 | many | TRBV3-2 | CASSPSTRTSGRATDTQYF | TGTGCCAGCAGTCCCTCTACCCGGACTAGCGGGAGGGCAACAGATACGCAGTATTTT
. | TRBJ2-1 | many | TRBV5-5 | CASSEWTVPDEQFF | TGTGCCAGCAGCGAGTGGACGGTACCCGATGAGCAGTTCTTC
. | TRBJ2-5 | . | TRBV7-8 | CASSFPGSLQETQYF | TGTGCCAGCAGCTTCCCAGGAAGCCTCCAAGAGACCCAGTACTTC
TRBD2 | TRBJ2-3 | . | TRBV20-1 | CSAGSSGRFLYTDTQYF | TGCAGTGCTGGATCTAGCGGGAGATTCCTTTACACAGATACGCAGTATTTT
TRBD1 | TRBJ2-1 | many | TRBV6-1 | CASTPKGTGVMNEQFF | TGTGCCAGCACCCCAAAGGGGACAGGGGTTATGAATGAGCAGTTCTTC
. | TRBJ1-6 | . | TRBV6-5 | CASSYSKGPLRDSPLHF | TGTGCCAGCAGTTACTCGAAAGGGCCTCTAAGGGATTCACCCCTCCACTTT
. | TRBJ2-5 | many | TRBV10-3 | CAISDPGVGETQYF | TGTGCCATCAGTGATCCAGGGGTGGGAGAGACCCAGTACTTC
TRBD2 | TRBJ2-3 | few | TRBV11-2 | CASSFGGRAADTQYF | TGTGCCAGCAGCTTCGGCGGGAGGGCCGCAGATACGCAGTATTTT